The T cell receptor beta chain under discussion was sequenced for a study of T cells in Graves' hyperthyroidism and ophthalmopathy. Looking at the study overall: At the time of initial diagnosis and before any treatment, peripheral blood was collected.

It was RNA transcripts that yielded the amplified TCR beta CDR3 regions. The study used the HTBI primer set for a first-round RT-PCR of the TCR CDR3. TCRdb re-called the multiplex PCR reads with MiXCR, one entry per CDR3 protein. The table records approximately 640,000 distinct CDR3 sequences, roughly 17% of them present only once. Sample: blood. The sequence derives from a man aged 50 or older with Graves' hyperthyroidism.

DNA for the CDR3: TGCAGTGCTTCCGACAGGGATGGTTTACAGCCCCAGCATTTT. Protein sequence: CSASDRDGLQPQHF. The rearrangement joins TRBV20-1 to TRBJ1-5; 7 bases agree with TRBD1. CDR1 and CDR2 (germline): DFQATT, SNEGSKA (reference sequence). CDR3 length equals 14 residues. Unmatched junction bases numbered 11, after V lost 5 bases and J lost 7 bases.